These 9 T cell receptor beta chains were all obtained from the same sample, sequenced in a study of cytomegalovirus exposure and HLA in healthy donors. PCR was performed using 60 Vbeta and 13 Jbeta primers. TCRdb's copy holds only in-frame clones and misses some; the assay was immunoSEQ multiplex PCR. Of under 250,000 clones listed, around 78% are singletons. Sequenced material: PBMCs. The source of these receptors is a man aged 30-40 years in good health and CMV-seronegative.

This chain connects TRBV9 to TRBJ2-3, with TRBD2 identical over 8 bases. V lost 0 bases and J lost 0; bases outside the gene matches: 3. CDR3 size: 16 residues. Germline V gene sequence: CDR1 SGDLS, CDR2 YYNGEE. CDR3 region: CASSVASGGSTDTQYF. In DNA, the CDR3 is TGTGCCAGCAGCGTAGCAAGCGGGGGAAGCACAGATACGCAGTATTTT.

This chain links TRBV27 with TRBJ2-7, with 8 bases that match TRBD2. The trim removed 7 bases at V and 7 bases at J, leaving 15 bases unmatched. The CDR3 length is 15 residues. Germline assignment: CDR1 MNHEY and CDR2 SMNVEV (reference sequence). The CDR3 nucleotides are TGTGCCAGCATTCCAGCGGGGGAGGCGCGAGGTGAGCAGTACTTC. It yields the protein CASIPAGEARGEQYF.

The V gene is TRBV27, the J gene TRBJ2-7; tentative D call: TRBD1 (6 bases). CDR1 is MNHEY and CDR2 is SMNVEV in the germline V gene (reference sequence). V was cut by 5 bases and J by 0 bases, with 14 bases left in between. The CDR3 totals 15 residues. The CDR3, as DNA: TGTGCCAGCAGTCGGACAGAGAGATACTCCTACGAGCAGTACTTC. This gives the protein CASSRTERYSYEQYF.

This clone was seen only once. The chain joins TRBV7-7 to TRBJ2-1, with TRBD2 matching over 7 bases. Germline values: CDR1 SSHAT, CDR2 FNYEAQ (reference sequence). V shed 1 base, J shed 5 bases, and the junction held 5 bases outside the gene matches. This CDR3 contains 15 residues. Here the CDR3 reads CASSLELAGHNEQFF. Written as DNA, the CDR3 is TGTGCCAGCAGCTTAGAATTAGCGGGCCACAATGAGCAGTTCTTC.

The genes are TRBV6-6 and TRBJ2-7, with 7 positions matching TRBD2. The germline gives CDR1 MNHNY, CDR2 SVGAGI (reference sequence). Trimming at V came to 5 bases and at J to 0 bases, leaving 4 bases not matched to a gene. This CDR3 is built from 14 residues. For the CDR3, the DNA is TGTGCCAGCAGTACTGCGGGAGCCTCCTACGAGCAGTACTTC. Translated: CASSTAGASYEQYF.

The rearrangement joins TRBV25-1 to TRBJ2-6, with 8 bases lining up with TRBD1. This CDR3 is built from 14 residues. V dropped 8 bases and J dropped 4; count of bases not matched to a gene: 4. Germline V CDR1 and CDR2: MGHDK, SYGVNS. CDR3: CASSRGPGANVLTF. The DNA of the CDR3 is TGTGCCAGCTCCAGGGGGCCAGGGGCCAACGTCCTGACTTTC.

The chain combines TRBV6-1 with TRBJ2-1, with TRBD2 identical over 8 bases. The germline CDR1 and CDR2 sequences are MNHNS and SASEGT. The CDR3 runs to 19 residues. Unmatched junction bases numbered 22, after V lost 3 bases and J lost 9 bases. The CDR3 protein is CASSDSQGISGSTGTEQFF. DNA of the CDR3: TGTGCCAGCAGTGATTCCCAGGGAATAAGCGGGAGTACCGGGACTGAGCAGTTCTTC.

The rearrangement joins TRBV10-2 to TRBJ1-3, with D perhaps matching TRBD1 (5 bases). Trimming took off 8 bases at V and 0 bases at J, with 17 bases between the two ends. Per the germline V gene, CDR1 is WSHSY and CDR2 is SAAADI. The CDR3 contains 16 residues. CDR3 bases: TGCGCCAGCTCAGAGCGGGGGTCGAGCTCTGGAAACACCATATATTTT. The encoded protein is CASSERGSSSGNTIYF.

This clone appeared once. V is TRBV7-3 and J is TRBJ1-1; the D gene is possibly TRBD1 (6 bases). Germline CDR1 and CDR2: SGHTA and FQGTGA. CDR3 length: 13 amino acids. V gave up 5 bases and J gave up 4 bases, with 11 bases separating them. The CDR3 region is CASSVLGGTEAFF. The CDR3 DNA reads as TGTGCCAGCAGCGTATTAGGGGGCACTGAAGCTTTCTTT. Complete variable domain (other parts from reference TRBV7-3 and TRBJ1-1): GAGVSQTPSNKVTEKGKYVELRCDPISGHTALYWYRQSLGQGPEFLIYFQGTGAADDSGLPNDRFFAVRPEGSVSTLKIQRTERGDSAVYLCASSVLGGTEAFFGQGTRLTVV.